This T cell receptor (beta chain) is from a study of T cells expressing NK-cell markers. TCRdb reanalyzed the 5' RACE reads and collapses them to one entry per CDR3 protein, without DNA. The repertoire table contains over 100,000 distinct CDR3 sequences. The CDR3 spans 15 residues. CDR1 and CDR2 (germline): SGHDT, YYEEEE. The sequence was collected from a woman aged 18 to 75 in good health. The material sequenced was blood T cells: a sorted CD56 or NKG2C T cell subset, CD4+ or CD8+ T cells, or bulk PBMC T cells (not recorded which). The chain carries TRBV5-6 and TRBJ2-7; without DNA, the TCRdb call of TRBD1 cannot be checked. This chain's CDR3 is CASSSGQGGIYEQYF.